These T cell receptor beta chains were read from a single sample in a study of blood T cell repertoires in COVID-19. Clones were sequenced by immunoSEQ multiplex PCR, and TCRdb holds only the in-frame ones, with some missing. The sample includes about 380,000 clones, 80% to 90% of them seen just once. What was sequenced was PBMCs or T cells enriched from blood (not recorded which). These receptor sequences come from a man aged 25-40 years who had recovered from COVID-19. The CDR3 runs from the conserved cysteine through the conserved F or W. The order of the fields is V gene, clone size, CDR3 length, D gene, J gene, CDR3 protein, CDR3 DNA. D genes are given only for firm matches. Some rows mark clone size as missing; the rest say once, few, many or name a class of expanded clone.

>TRBV11-2|NA|15|TRBD1|TRBJ2-2
CASSFRQGGTGELFF
TGTGCCAGCAGCTTCCGACAGGGCGGCACCGGGGAGCTGTTTTTT
>TRBV19|NA|16|NA|TRBJ2-2
CASSIRTAANTGELFF
TGTGCCAGTAGTATCCGGACAGCCGCGAACACCGGGGAGCTGTTTTTT
>TRBV2|NA|14|TRBD1|TRBJ2-7
CASSERTGFHEQYF
TGTGCCAGCAGTGAAAGGACAGGGTTCCACGAGCAGTACTTC
>TRBV9|once|16|TRBD2|TRBJ2-5
CASSVESGLGKETQYF
TGTGCCAGCAGCGTAGAAAGTGGACTAGGAAAAGAGACCCAGTACTTC
>TRBV12-3/TRBV12-4|NA|13|NA|TRBJ1-2
CASSFSGEGGYTF
TGTGCCAGCAGTTTTTCGGGGGAAGGTGGCTACACCTTC
>TRBV5-4|few|15|NA|TRBJ1-2
CASSLSGGFTYGYTF
TGTGCCAGCAGCTTGAGCGGGGGATTTACTTATGGCTACACCTTC
>TRBV3-1/TRBV3-2|NA|19|TRBD2|TRBJ2-4
CASSQVRGTSGVAKNIQYF
TGTGCCAGCAGCCAAGTAAGAGGGACTAGCGGGGTTGCCAAAAACATTCAGTACTTC
>TRBV3-1/TRBV3-2|NA|14|NA|TRBJ1-1
CASSLGTRPTEAFF
TGTGCCAGCAGCCTTGGGACAAGGCCCACTGAAGCTTTCTTT
>TRBV6-5|NA|15|TRBD1|TRBJ1-6
CASRDWTGDFSPLHF
TGTGCCAGCAGAGACTGGACAGGGGACTTTTCACCCCTCCACTTT
>TRBV4-3|once|16|NA|TRBJ1-1
CASSQDLRDVGTEAFF
TGCGCCAGCAGCCAAGATTTGAGGGATGTGGGCACTGAAGCTTTCTTT
>TRBV19|NA|14|NA|TRBJ2-3
CASSQGWGTDTQYF
TGTGCCAGTAGTCAGGGTTGGGGAACAGATACGCAGTATTTT
>TRBV10-2|NA|14|TRBD1|TRBJ2-7
CASSPQGVGYEQYF
TGCGCCAGCAGCCCACAGGGGGTTGGCTACGAGCAGTACTTC
>TRBV18|NA|13|NA|TRBJ1-2
CASSDRDNRDYTF
TGTGCCAGCTCAGACCGGGACAACCGAGACTACACCTTC
>TRBV18|NA|13|NA|TRBJ2-5
CASSGGLVETQYF
TGTGCCAGCTCAGGGGGCCTTGTGGAGACCCAGTACTTC
>TRBV7-2|NA|15|NA|TRBJ2-3
CASRRDRNRADTQYF
TGTGCCAGCAGACGTGACAGGAATCGGGCAGATACGCAGTATTTT
>TRBV11-2|NA|16|TRBD2|TRBJ2-5
CASSLSRAGGRETQYF
TGTGCCAGCAGCTTAAGTAGGGCGGGGGGGCGTGAGACCCAGTACTTC
>TRBV5-1|NA|16|TRBD1|TRBJ1-1
CASSLATLTGATEAFF
TGCGCCAGCAGCTTGGCTACGCTAACAGGGGCTACTGAAGCTTTCTTT
>TRBV29-1|NA|14|NA|TRBJ1-2
CSVEWLQPDYGYTF
TGCAGCGTTGAATGGCTACAGCCGGACTATGGCTACACCTTC
>TRBV27|NA|14|NA|TRBJ2-1
CASSSRTTLREQFF
TGTGCCAGCAGTTCCCGGACTACCCTTAGGGAGCAGTTCTTC
>TRBV6-2/TRBV6-3|NA|14|NA|TRBJ2-7
CASSFDEGAYEQYF
TGTGCCAGCAGTTTTGATGAAGGGGCCTACGAGCAGTACTTC
>TRBV9|NA|17|NA|TRBJ1-6
CASSETTSGSYNSPLHF
TGTGCCAGCAGCGAAACAACGTCGGGGTCCTATAATTCACCCCTCCACTTT
>TRBV5-1|NA|15|NA|TRBJ2-5
CASSLETSPLQTQYF
TGCGCCAGCAGCTTGGAAACTAGTCCTCTCCAGACCCAGTACTTC
>TRBV19|NA|13|NA|TRBJ1-2
CASSSGGGYGYTF
TGTGCCAGTAGTAGCGGGGGCGGCTATGGCTACACCTTC
>TRBV19|NA|14|NA|TRBJ1-2
CASTGLGANYGYTF
TGTGCCAGCACAGGGTTGGGGGCTAACTATGGCTACACCTTC
>TRBV5-4|NA|15|TRBD1|TRBJ1-1
CASSFRTGGHAEAFF
TGTGCCAGCAGCTTTAGGACAGGGGGGCACGCTGAAGCTTTCTTT
>TRBV9|NA|15|NA|TRBJ1-2
CASSVGGSPNYGYTF
TGTGCCAGCAGCGTAGGGGGCAGCCCTAACTATGGCTACACCTTC
>TRBV19|NA|15|NA|TRBJ1-5
CATEPARDSNQPQHF
TGTGCCACCGAACCCGCCAGGGATAGCAATCAGCCCCAGCATTTT
>TRBV6-2/TRBV6-3|NA|13|TRBD1|TRBJ2-4
CASSRDRGNIQYF
TGTGCCAGCAGCCGAGACAGGGGGAACATTCAGTACTTC
>TRBV6-6|NA|12|TRBD1|TRBJ1-3
CASSQGQGQEYF
TGTGCCAGCAGTCAAGGACAGGGCCAGGAGTATTTT
>TRBV4-3|NA|14|NA|TRBJ1-2
CASSQDAAQRGYTF
TGCGCCAGCAGCCAAGACGCGGCCCAGCGTGGCTACACCTTC
>TRBV7-2|NA|16|TRBD2|TRBJ2-3
CASSFTSGGAADTQYF
TGTGCCAGCAGCTTCACCAGCGGGGGGGCCGCAGATACGCAGTATTTT
>TRBV19|NA|17|NA|TRBJ1-5
CASSIDPPVRIKQPQHF
TGTGCCAGTAGTATAGATCCCCCGGTGCGTATCAAGCAGCCCCAGCATTTT
>TRBV6-5|NA|13|NA|TRBJ2-5
CASTLPGVETQYF
TGTGCCAGCACCCTCCCGGGGGTAGAGACCCAGTACTTC
>TRBV9|NA|14|NA|TRBJ1-3
CASSNRDTGNTIYF
TGTGCCAGCAGCAACCGGGACACTGGAAACACCATATATTTT
>TRBV4-3|few|15|TRBD2|TRBJ2-3
CASSQGLAGADTQYF
TGCGCCAGCAGCCAAGGGCTAGCGGGGGCGGATACGCAGTATTTT
>TRBV9|NA|19|TRBD2|TRBJ2-3
CASSVAPSSAGGRTDTQYF
TGTGCCAGCAGCGTAGCGCCGTCGTCTGCGGGGGGAAGGACAGATACGCAGTATTTT
>TRBV12-3/TRBV12-4|NA|13|NA|TRBJ1-2
CASTRETNYGYTF
TGTGCCAGCACTAGGGAGACTAACTATGGCTACACCTTC
>TRBV20-1|NA|13|TRBD1|TRBJ1-3
CSASSQGENTIYF
TGCAGTGCTAGTTCCCAGGGGGAAAACACCATATATTTT
>TRBV25-1|NA|14|TRBD1|TRBJ2-1
CASSEPGQYNEQFF
TGTGCCAGCAGTGAACCGGGACAGTACAATGAGCAGTTCTTC
>TRBV19|NA|12|NA|TRBJ2-5
CASSILGETQYF
TGTGCCAGTAGTATCCTAGGAGAGACCCAGTACTTC
>TRBV11-2|NA|11|TRBD1|TRBJ2-2
CASDRAGELFF
TGTGCCAGCGACAGGGCCGGGGAGCTGTTTTTT
>TRBV30|NA|13|TRBD1|TRBJ1-2
CAWIHRGSGGYTF
TGTGCCTGGATCCACAGGGGTTCTGGAGGCTACACCTTC
>TRBV7-9|NA|15|NA|TRBJ2-4
CASSQDRVAKNIQYF
TGTGCCAGCAGCCAGGACAGAGTAGCCAAAAACATTCAGTACTTC
>TRBV19|NA|16|NA|TRBJ1-2
CASREIKQGWNFGYTF
TGTGCCAGTAGGGAGATAAAGCAGGGTTGGAATTTTGGCTACACCTTC
>TRBV30|NA|16|TRBD1|TRBJ1-4
CAWSRWGHRGEEKLFF
TGTGCCTGGAGCCGTTGGGGGCACAGGGGCGAGGAAAAACTGTTTTTT
>TRBV30|once|20|TRBD2|TRBJ2-1
CAWRPYRGLAGNPPIGEQFF
TGTGCCTGGAGGCCATACAGGGGACTAGCGGGGAACCCGCCGATCGGGGAGCAGTTCTTC
>TRBV5-6|NA|17|TRBD1|TRBJ1-1
CASSFPAGGRRNTEAFF
TGTGCCAGCAGCTTTCCCGCAGGGGGCAGGAGGAACACTGAAGCTTTCTTT
>TRBV21-1|NA|17|NA|TRBJ1-4
CASGDRQGARTNEKLFF
TGTGCCAGCGGGGACAGACAGGGGGCTAGAACTAATGAAAAACTGTTTTTT
>TRBV7-3|NA|18|NA|TRBJ2-6
CASSPNQGGAVGANVLTF
TGTGCCAGCAGCCCAAATCAGGGTGGGGCTGTAGGGGCCAACGTCCTGACTTTC
>TRBV9|NA|15|TRBD1|TRBJ2-6
CASSVGTGVANVLTF
TGTGCCAGCAGCGTAGGGACAGGGGTGGCCAACGTCCTGACTTTC
>TRBV6-1|NA|19|TRBD1|TRBJ2-4
CASSEGWAGGLLSKNIQYF
TGTGCCAGCAGTGAGGGTTGGGCAGGGGGATTACTATCCAAAAACATTCAGTACTTC
>TRBV16|NA|15|NA|TRBJ1-1
CASSGPGLMNTEAFF
TGTGCCAGCAGCGGCCCGGGACTGATGAACACTGAAGCTTTCTTT
>TRBV19|few|14|NA|TRBJ1-4
CASSGSQTNEKLFF
TGTGCCAGTAGTGGGAGTCAGACCAATGAAAAACTGTTTTTT
>TRBV2|NA|14|TRBD1|TRBJ1-6
CASVTGGNLSPLHF
TGTGCCAGCGTTACAGGGGGCAATCTCTCACCCCTCCACTTT